This T cell receptor (beta chain) was recovered during a study of breast tumors, draining lymph nodes, adjacent tissues. General study findings and limits: Tumor TCR diversity was below lymph nodes but above nontumor tissue.

Using its own MiXCR run on the multiplex PCR reads, TCRdb lists one record per CDR3 protein. The sample contains roughly 130,000 distinct CDR3 sequences, 20% of which appear only once. Axillary draining lymph nodes of breast cancer patients supplied the node samples. The CDR3 length is 13 residues. Trimming removed 5 bases from V and 14 bases from J; junction bases left unmatched: 8. Per germline, CDR1 MNHNS and CDR2 SASEGT. This clonotype was observed at least ten times. The antigen is undetermined. The sequence was collected from a female donor with breast cancer. Some clones in this sample may be carry-over from other donors' samples. The J gene is TRBJ1-6, the V gene TRBV6-1; 8 positions match TRBD1. Sequenced input: axillary lymph node tissue. The CDR3 DNA reads as TGTGCCAGCAGTACCGACAGGGGTGAGTCCCTCCACTTT. Translating gives CASSTDRGESLHF.